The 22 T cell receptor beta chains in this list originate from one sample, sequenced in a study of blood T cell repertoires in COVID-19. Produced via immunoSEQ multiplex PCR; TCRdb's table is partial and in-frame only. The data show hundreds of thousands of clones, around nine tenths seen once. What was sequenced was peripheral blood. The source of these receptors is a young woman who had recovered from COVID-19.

The CDR3: CASSYGGQGDNEQFF. The CDR3 region has the DNA TGTGCCAGCAGTTACGGGGGACAGGGAGACAATGAGCAGTTCTTC. The genes are TRBV6-2 or TRBV6-3 and TRBJ2-1, with TRBD1 matching over 9 bases. The V gene end was trimmed by 2 bases and the J gene end by 5 bases; junction bases not matched to a gene: 4. The CDR3 has 15 amino acids. CDR1 is MNHEY, CDR2 SVGEGT, per germline.

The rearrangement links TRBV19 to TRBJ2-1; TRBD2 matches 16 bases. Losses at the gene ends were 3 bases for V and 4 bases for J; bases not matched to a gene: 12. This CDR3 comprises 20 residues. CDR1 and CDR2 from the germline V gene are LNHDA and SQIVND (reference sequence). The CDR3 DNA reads TGTGCCAGTAGTATGGGACTAGCGGGAGGGCCTCAGTCCAAATACAATGAGCAGTTCTTC. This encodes CASSMGLAGGPQSKYNEQFF.

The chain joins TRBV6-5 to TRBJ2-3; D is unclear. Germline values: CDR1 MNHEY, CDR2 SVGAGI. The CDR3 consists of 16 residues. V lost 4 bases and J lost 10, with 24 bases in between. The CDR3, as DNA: TGTGCCAGCAGTTGCCTGTCCCTAGAAATCCTTGATGCGCAGTATTTT. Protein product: CASSCLSLEILDAQYF.

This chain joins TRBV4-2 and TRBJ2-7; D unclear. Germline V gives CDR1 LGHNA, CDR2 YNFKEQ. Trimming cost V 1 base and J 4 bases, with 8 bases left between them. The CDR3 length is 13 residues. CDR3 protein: CASSQGVRYEQYF. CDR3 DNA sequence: TGTGCCAGCAGCCAAGGAGTCCGTTACGAGCAGTACTTC.

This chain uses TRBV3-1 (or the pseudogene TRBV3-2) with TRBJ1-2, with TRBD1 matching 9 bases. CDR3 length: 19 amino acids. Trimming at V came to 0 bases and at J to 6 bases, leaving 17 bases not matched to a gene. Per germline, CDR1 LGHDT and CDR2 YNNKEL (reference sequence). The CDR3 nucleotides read TGTGCCAGCAGCCAAGAGCCTACAGGGGGCTGGGGATTTGTGAATGGCTACACCTTC. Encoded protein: CASSQEPTGGWGFVNGYTF.

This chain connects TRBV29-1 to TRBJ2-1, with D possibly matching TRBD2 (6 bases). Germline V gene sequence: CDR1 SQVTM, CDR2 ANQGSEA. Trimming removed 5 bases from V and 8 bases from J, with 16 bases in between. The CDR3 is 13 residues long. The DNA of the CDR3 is TGCAGCGTTTACGGGAGAAGTGGGTATGAGCAGTTCTTC. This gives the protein CSVYGRSGYEQFF.

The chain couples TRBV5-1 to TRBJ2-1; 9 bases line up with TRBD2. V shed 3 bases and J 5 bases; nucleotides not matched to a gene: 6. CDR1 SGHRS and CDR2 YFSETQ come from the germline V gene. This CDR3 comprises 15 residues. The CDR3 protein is CASSWETSGDNEQFF. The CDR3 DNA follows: TGCGCCAGCAGCTGGGAGACTAGCGGCGACAATGAGCAGTTCTTC. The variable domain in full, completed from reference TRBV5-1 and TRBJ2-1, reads KAGVTQTPRYLIKTRGQQVTLSCSPISGHRSVSWYQQTPGQGLQFLFEYFSETQRNKGNFPGRFSGRQFSNSRSEMNVSTLELGDSALYLCASSWETSGDNEQFFGPGTRLTVL.

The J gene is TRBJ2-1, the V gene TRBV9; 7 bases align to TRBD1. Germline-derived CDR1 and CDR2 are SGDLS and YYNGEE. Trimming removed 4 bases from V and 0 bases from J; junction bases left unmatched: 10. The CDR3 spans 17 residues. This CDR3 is CASSLPQGEVSYNEQFF. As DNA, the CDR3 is TGTGCCAGCAGCCTTCCCCAGGGGGAAGTCTCCTACAATGAGCAGTTCTTC.

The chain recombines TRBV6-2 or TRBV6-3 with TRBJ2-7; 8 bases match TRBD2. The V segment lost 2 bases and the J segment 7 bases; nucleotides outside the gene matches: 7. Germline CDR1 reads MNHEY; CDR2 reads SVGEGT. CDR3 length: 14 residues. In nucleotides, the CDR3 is TGTGCCAGCAGTTACATTAGACTAGCGAGGGAGCAGTACTTC. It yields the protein CASSYIRLAREQYF.

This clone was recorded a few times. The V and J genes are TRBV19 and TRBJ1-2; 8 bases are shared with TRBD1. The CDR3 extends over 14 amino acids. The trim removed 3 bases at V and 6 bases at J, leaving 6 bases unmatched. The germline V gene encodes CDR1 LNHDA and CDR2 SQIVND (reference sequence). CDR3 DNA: TGTGCCAGTAGTATGAGGACAGGGAGGGATGGCTACACCTTC. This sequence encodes CASSMRTGRDGYTF.

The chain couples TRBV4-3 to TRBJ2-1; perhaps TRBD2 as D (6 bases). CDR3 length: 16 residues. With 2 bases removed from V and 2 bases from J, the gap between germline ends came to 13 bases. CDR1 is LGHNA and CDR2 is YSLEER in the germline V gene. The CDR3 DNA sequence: TGCGCCAGCAGCCAAAGTACGGGAGCAACCTACAATGAGCAGTTCTTC. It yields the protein CASSQSTGATYNEQFF.

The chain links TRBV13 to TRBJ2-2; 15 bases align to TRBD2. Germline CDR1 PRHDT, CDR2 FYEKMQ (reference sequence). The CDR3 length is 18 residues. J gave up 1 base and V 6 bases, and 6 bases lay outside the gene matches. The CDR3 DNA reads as TGTGCCAGCAGTCTCGGGACTAGCGGGAGGAGGAACACCGGGGAGCTGTTTTTT. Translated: CASSLGTSGRRNTGELFF.

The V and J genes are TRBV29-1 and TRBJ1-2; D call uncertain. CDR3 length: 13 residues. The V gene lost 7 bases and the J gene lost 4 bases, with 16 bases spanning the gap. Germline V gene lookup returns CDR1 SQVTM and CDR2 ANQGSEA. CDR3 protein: CSAEGFSFYGYTF. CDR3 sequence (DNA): TGCAGCGCCGAGGGTTTCAGCTTCTATGGCTACACCTTC.

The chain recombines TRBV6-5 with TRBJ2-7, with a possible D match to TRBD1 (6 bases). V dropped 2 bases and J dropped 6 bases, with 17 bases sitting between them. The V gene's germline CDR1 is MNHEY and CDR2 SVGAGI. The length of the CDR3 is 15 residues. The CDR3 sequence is CASSYGLDSGGEQYF. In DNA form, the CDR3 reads TGTGCCAGCAGTTACGGTTTGGACAGCGGTGGCGAGCAGTACTTC.

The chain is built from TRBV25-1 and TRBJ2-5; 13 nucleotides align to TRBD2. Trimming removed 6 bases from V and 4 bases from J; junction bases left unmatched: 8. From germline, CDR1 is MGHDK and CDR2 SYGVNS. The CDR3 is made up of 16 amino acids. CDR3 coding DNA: TGTGCCAGCAGCTCAGGACTAGCGGGAGTTGGAGAGACCCAGTACTTC. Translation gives CASSSGLAGVGETQYF. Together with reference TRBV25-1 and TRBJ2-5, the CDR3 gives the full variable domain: EADIYQTPRYLVIGTGKKITLECSQTMGHDKMYWYQQDPGMELHLIHYSYGVNSTEKGDLSSESTVSRIRTEHFPLTLESARPSHTSQYLCASSSGLAGVGETQYFGPGTRLLVL.

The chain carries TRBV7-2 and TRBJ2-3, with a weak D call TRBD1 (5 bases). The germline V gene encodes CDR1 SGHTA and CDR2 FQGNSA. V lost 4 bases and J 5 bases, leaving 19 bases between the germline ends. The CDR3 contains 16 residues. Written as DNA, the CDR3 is TGTGCCAGCAGCTGGCAAGGGGCGGTCCCAGGAGATACGCAGTATTTT. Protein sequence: CASSWQGAVPGDTQYF. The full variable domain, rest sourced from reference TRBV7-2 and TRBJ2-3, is GAGVSQSPSNKVTEKGKDVELRCDPISGHTALYWYRQSLGQGLEFLIYFQGNSAPDKSGLPSDRFSAERTGGSVSTLTIQRTQQEDSAVYLCASSWQGAVPGDTQYFGPGTRLTVL.

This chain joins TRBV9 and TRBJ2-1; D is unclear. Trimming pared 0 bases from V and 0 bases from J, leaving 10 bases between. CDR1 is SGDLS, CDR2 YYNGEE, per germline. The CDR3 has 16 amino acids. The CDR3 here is CASSVGTASSYNEQFF. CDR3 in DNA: TGTGCCAGCAGCGTAGGAACGGCTAGCTCCTACAATGAGCAGTTCTTC.

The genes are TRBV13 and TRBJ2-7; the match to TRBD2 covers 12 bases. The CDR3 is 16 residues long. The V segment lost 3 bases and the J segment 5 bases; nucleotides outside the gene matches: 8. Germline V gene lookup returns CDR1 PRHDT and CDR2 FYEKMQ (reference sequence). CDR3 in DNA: TGTGCCAGCAGCTTCCTAGCGGGAGGGCCGTCCGACGAGCAGTACTTC. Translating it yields CASSFLAGGPSDEQYF.

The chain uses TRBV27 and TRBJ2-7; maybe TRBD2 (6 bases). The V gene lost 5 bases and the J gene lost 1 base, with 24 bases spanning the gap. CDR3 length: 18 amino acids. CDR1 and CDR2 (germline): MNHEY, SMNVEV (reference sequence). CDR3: CASSDLLRRGGESYEQYF. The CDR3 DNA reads TGTGCCAGCAGTGATCTCCTTAGGAGGGGTGGTGAATCCTACGAGCAGTACTTC.

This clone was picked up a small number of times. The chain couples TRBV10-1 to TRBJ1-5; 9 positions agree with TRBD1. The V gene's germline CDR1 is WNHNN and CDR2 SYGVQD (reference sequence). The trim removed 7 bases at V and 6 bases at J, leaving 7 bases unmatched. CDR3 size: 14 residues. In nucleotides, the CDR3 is TGCGCCAGCAACACGGACAGGGGAGTTCAGCCCCAGCATTTT. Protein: CASNTDRGVQPQHF.

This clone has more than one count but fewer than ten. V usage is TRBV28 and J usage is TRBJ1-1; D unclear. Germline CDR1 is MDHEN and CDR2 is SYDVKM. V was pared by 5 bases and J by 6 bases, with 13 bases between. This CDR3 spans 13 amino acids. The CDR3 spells CASSPYEGPEAFF. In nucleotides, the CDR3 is TGTGCCAGCAGTCCTTACGAGGGTCCTGAAGCTTTCTTT.

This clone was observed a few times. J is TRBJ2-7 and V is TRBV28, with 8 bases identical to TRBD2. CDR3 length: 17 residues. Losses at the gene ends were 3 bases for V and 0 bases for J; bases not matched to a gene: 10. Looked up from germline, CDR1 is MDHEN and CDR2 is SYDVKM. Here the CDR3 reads CASSLIGLAKSSYEQYF. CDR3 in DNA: TGTGCCAGCAGTTTGATTGGACTAGCCAAAAGCTCCTACGAGCAGTACTTC.